A selection of T cell receptor beta chains follows, all from one sample in a study of patients and donors after allogeneic stem cell transplantation. Each CDR3 protein gets one entry after TCRdb re-called the RT-PCR reads with MiXCR. The data contain roughly 940,000 distinct CDR3 sequences, roughly 17% of them seen just once; the ten biggest clones take up under 6.5%. Sequenced input: blood, either unsorted or a sorted T cell fraction (not recorded which). The receptors originated from a human donor who was either an allogeneic HSCT recipient or a stem cell or donor lymphocyte infusion donor (not recorded which). It is not recorded whose cells these are; they may come from a transplant donor. Both conserved end residues are part of each CDR3. D genes are given only for firm matches. For some rows the clone size is stated as once, few or many, or as a class when expanded; others skip it.

j_call | clone_size | v_call | d_call | cdr3_nt | cdr3_aa
TRBJ2-2 | . | TRBV6-1 | . | TGTGCCAGCACACTAAGCCCAACCAGGACCGGGGAGCTGTTTTTT | CASTLSPTRTGELFF
TRBJ1-3 | . | TRBV30 | . | TGTGCCTGGAGTATAGCTTTCTCTGGAAACACCATATATTTT | CAWSIAFSGNTIYF
TRBJ1-2 | . | TRBV5-6 | . | TGTGCCAGCATGGCAAGCGGCTATGGCTACACCTTC | CASMASGYGYTF
TRBJ1-1 | . | TRBV12-3/TRBV12-4 | . | TGTGCCAGCAGTTTGGGGGCCCGCATTTCCGAAGCTTTCTTT | CASSLGARISEAFF
TRBJ2-7 | . | TRBV5-1 | TRBD1 | TGCGCCAGCAGACTTGGACAGGGGCCCGGCGAGCAGTACTTC | CASRLGQGPGEQYF
TRBJ2-5 | few | TRBV24-1 | . | TGTGCCACCAGTGGTTTCAGGGAAGAGACCCAGTACTTC | CATSGFREETQYF
TRBJ2-2 | few | TRBV20-1 | . | TGCAGTGCTAGAGATTTGAGTGGTAACACCGGGGAGCTGTTTTTT | CSARDLSGNTGELFF
TRBJ2-3 | . | TRBV5-4 | . | TGTGCCACCGCGACGTTAAGCACAGATACGCAGTATTTT | CATATLSTDTQYF
TRBJ2-1 | . | TRBV7-9 | . | TGTGCCAGCAGCTTAGTACTAGCACCCAATGAGCAGTTCTTC | CASSLVLAPNEQFF
TRBJ2-7 | few | TRBV12-3/TRBV12-4 | TRBD1 | TGTGCCAGCAGTCAAACGACAGGGGTCCACGAGCAGTACTTC | CASSQTTGVHEQYF
TRBJ2-2 | few | TRBV12-3/TRBV12-4 | . | TGTGCCAGCAGCGAGGGACTCAAGACGAACACCGGGGAGCTGTTTTTT | CASSEGLKTNTGELFF
TRBJ2-5 | . | TRBV4-1 | . | TGCGCCAGCAGCCAAGATAAGGAGACCCAGTACTTC | CASSQDKETQYF
TRBJ1-1 | . | TRBV9 | . | TGTGCCAGCAGCGTGGGGCGGGGAAAGAACACTGAAGCTTTCTTT | CASSVGRGKNTEAFF
TRBJ1-1 | . | TRBV4-1 | TRBD1 | TGCGCCAGCAGCCTCGCGGGACAGGGAGGCACTGAAGCTTTCTTT | CASSLAGQGGTEAFF
TRBJ2-1 | many | TRBV29-1 | . | TGCAGCGTTGAAGCCAGGAGTGATGAGCAGTTCTTC | CSVEARSDEQFF
TRBJ1-3 | . | TRBV6-1 | . | TGTGCCAGCACCGGGCCCCTACAGGGTACTGGAAACACCATATATTTT | CASTGPLQGTGNTIYF
TRBJ1-2 | . | TRBV20-1 | . | TGCAGTGCTAGCCCCGACAGTGCGAACTATGGCTACACCTTC | CSASPDSANYGYTF
TRBJ1-5 | . | TRBV20-1 | . | TGCAGTGCTAGAGACCCCGGAGGGGGGGCTAGCAATCAGCCCCAGCATTTT | CSARDPGGGASNQPQHF
TRBJ2-3 | few | TRBV11-2 | . | TGTGCCAGCAGCCGTATACCAAGTCCCACAGATACGCAGTATTTT | CASSRIPSPTDTQYF
TRBJ1-4 | . | TRBV7-2 | . | TGTGCCAGCAGCCCCGCGCGGCGGCCTGAAAAACTGTTTTTT | CASSPARRPEKLFF
TRBJ1-1 | few | TRBV7-3 | . | TGTGCCAGCAGCTCGGGACATATGAACACTGAAGCTTTCTTT | CASSSGHMNTEAFF
TRBJ1-1 | few | TRBV13 | . | TGTGCCAGCAGCTTATATGGGGAAGGGAGCACTGAAGCTTTCTTT | CASSLYGEGSTEAFF
TRBJ1-2 | once | TRBV5-6 | TRBD1 | TGTGCCAGCAGCCTACCCGGGACAGGGGGCCTCGGCTACACCTTC | CASSLPGTGGLGYTF
TRBJ1-5 | . | TRBV29-1 | . | TGCAGCGTTGTAATCGGGTCGGGCTCCGGGACCACTCAGCCCCAGCATTTT | CSVVIGSGSGTTQPQHF
TRBJ2-1 | many | TRBV5-1 | . | TGCGCCAGCAGCTTGTCAGGGGTTTCCTACAATGAGCAGTTCTTC | CASSLSGVSYNEQFF
TRBJ2-5 | many | TRBV6-1 | . | TGTGCCAGCAGTCTGGCCTTCCAAGAGACCCAGTACTTC | CASSLAFQETQYF
TRBJ2-7 | few | TRBV5-1 | TRBD2 | TGCGCCAGCAGTACCACCGGGGGGTCCTACGAGCAGTACTTC | CASSTTGGSYEQYF
TRBJ2-4 | . | TRBV7-3 | . | TGTGCCAGCAGCTCGTCCGGACAGAAAAACATTCAGTACTTC | CASSSSGQKNIQYF
TRBJ1-1 | few | TRBV20-1 | . | TGCAGTGCTAGAGCGAAGTATTGGGGGGGCAACACTGAAGCTTTCTTT | CSARAKYWGGNTEAFF
TRBJ2-1 | . | TRBV28 | TRBD1 | TGTGCCAGCAGGACAGGGTTAACCTACAATGAGCAGTTCTTC | CASRTGLTYNEQFF
TRBJ1-5 | many | TRBV12-3/TRBV12-4 | TRBD1 | TGTGCCAGCAGTTTTGGACAGGGGACCAATCAGCCCCAGCATTTT | CASSFGQGTNQPQHF
TRBJ2-1 | . | TRBV7-9 | . | TGTGCCAGCAGCTTTAAGCCAGTCTCCTACAATGAGCAGTTCTTC | CASSFKPVSYNEQFF
TRBJ2-1 | few | TRBV27 | . | TGTGCCAGCAGTCGCGTTGGGCAGCGAGGCTCCTACAATGAGCAGTTCTTC | CASSRVGQRGSYNEQFF
TRBJ2-1 | . | TRBV6-5 | TRBD1 | TGTGCCAGCAGTTACGAACAGGGGATCCGGCAGTTCTTC | CASSYEQGIRQFF
TRBJ2-1 | few | TRBV4-3 | . | TGCGCCAGCAGCCAAAGGTCCTGGGATGAGCAGTTCTTC | CASSQRSWDEQFF
TRBJ2-3 | many | TRBV12-3/TRBV12-4 | . | TGTGCCAGCGCTTCAAGACGGCGGGTTCAGGCAGATACGCAGTATTTT | CASASRRRVQADTQYF
TRBJ2-1 | few | TRBV5-1 | . | TGCGCCAGCAGCTCAACCGAGCGGGCCAATGAGCAGTTCTTC | CASSSTERANEQFF
TRBJ2-2 | . | TRBV10-3 | TRBD1 | TGTGCCATCTCAGGGGGTCTTAACACCGGGGAGCTGTTTTTT | CAISGGLNTGELFF
TRBJ1-1 | few | TRBV5-6 | . | TGTGCCAGCAGCTTCCACCAGGGGCTTGGGAACACTGAAGCTTTCTTT | CASSFHQGLGNTEAFF
TRBJ2-7 | . | TRBV18 | . | TGTGCCAGCTCACCACCGATTGCGAGCGAGCAGTACTTC | CASSPPIASEQYF
TRBJ1-6 | . | TRBV27 | . | TGTGCCAGCAGCAACAGGGCCACCTATAATTCACCCCTCCACTTT | CASSNRATYNSPLHF
TRBJ1-5 | . | TRBV6-2/TRBV6-3 | TRBD1 | TGTGCCAGCAGTTACATGGGACAGGTCAATCAGCCCCAGCATTTT | CASSYMGQVNQPQHF
TRBJ2-1 | few | TRBV10-3 | . | TGTGCCATCAGACATGACAGCTACAATGAGCAGTTCTTC | CAIRHDSYNEQFF
TRBJ2-2 | few | TRBV12-3/TRBV12-4 | TRBD2 | TGTGCCAGCCGACCAGCGGGGGGTCACACCGGGGAGCTGTTTTTT | CASRPAGGHTGELFF
TRBJ1-1 | . | TRBV20-1 | . | TGCAGTGCTCGGCCGGACTCCTTTGGGGCTTTCTTT | CSARPDSFGAFF
TRBJ2-5 | . | TRBV30 | . | TGTGCCTGGAGTGCGCGTCAGCAAGAGACCCAGTACTTC | CAWSARQQETQYF
TRBJ1-1 | . | TRBV19 | . | TGTGCCAGTAGTATCCGGGGTACGAACACTGAAGCTTTCTTT | CASSIRGTNTEAFF
TRBJ1-3 | few | TRBV3-1 | . | TGTGCCAGCAGCCCAAGGGGTGGAATAGGAAACACCATATATTTT | CASSPRGGIGNTIYF
TRBJ2-1 | . | TRBV11-3 | . | TGTGCCAGCAGCCCGGGGGCACGGGAGCAGTTCTTC | CASSPGAREQFF
TRBJ2-1 | many | TRBV4-1 | . | TGCGCCAGCAGCCAAGCGTATGAGCAGTTCTTC | CASSQAYEQFF
TRBJ2-3 | few | TRBV29-1 | . | TGCAGCGTTGAACTAGTCACGTCTACAGATACGCAGTATTTT | CSVELVTSTDTQYF
TRBJ1-3 | . | TRBV12-3/TRBV12-4 | . | TGTGCCAGCAGCTTGGGGCCAATCCCAAGCTCTGGAAACACCATATATTTT | CASSLGPIPSSGNTIYF
TRBJ1-4 | . | TRBV30 | . | TGTGCCTGGAGTGTACGGACTACAACTAATGAAAAACTGTTTTTT | CAWSVRTTTNEKLFF
TRBJ2-2 | few | TRBV7-2 | TRBD1 | TGTGCCAGCAGCTTCCGACAGGGGATTGCCGGGGAGCTGTTTTTT | CASSFRQGIAGELFF
TRBJ2-3 | few | TRBV12-3/TRBV12-4 | TRBD2 | TGTGCCAGCACTGAGGGACTAGCGGGAGCTCATAGAGCCGATACGCAGTATTTT | CASTEGLAGAHRADTQYF